Listed below are T cell receptor beta chains from one sample, sequenced in a study of T cells after yellow fever vaccination. TCRdb analysed the 5' RACE reads with MiXCR anew, one entry per CDR3 protein. The table lists approximately 600,000 distinct CDR3 sequences, 10% to 15% of them singletons. The starting material was PBMCs, obtained on the day of the yellow fever booster vaccination. The receptors were gathered from a man younger than 45 who received the YFV17D yellow fever vaccine. CDR3s include the opening cysteine and the closing phenylalanine or tryptophan. D genes are given only for firm matches. For some rows the clone size is stated as once, few or many, or as a class when expanded; others skip it.

D gene,V gene,J gene,clone size,CDR3 DNA,CDR3 protein
.,TRBV5-1,TRBJ2-2,.,TGCGCCAGCAGATCAATAGCGGAAGCTAACACCGGGGAGCTGTTTTTT,CASRSIAEANTGELFF
.,TRBV7-9,TRBJ2-7,.,TGTGCCAGCAGCCCTGGACTATACTACGAGCAGTACTTC,CASSPGLYYEQYF
.,TRBV9,TRBJ2-7,few,TGTGCCAGCAGCGCGGACTCTAACGAGCAGTACTTC,CASSADSNEQYF
.,TRBV24-1,TRBJ2-1,few,TGTGCCACCAGTGGAGGTTCTCTCAATGAGCAGTTCTTC,CATSGGSLNEQFF
TRBD1,TRBV10-3,TRBJ1-5,.,TGTGCCATTGGGACAGGGGATCAGCCCCAGCATTTT,CAIGTGDQPQHF
.,TRBV6-2/TRBV6-3,TRBJ1-5,.,TGTGCCAGCAGTTATGCCCCGGGGGGGACGCCCCAGCATTTT,CASSYAPGGTPQHF
TRBD2,TRBV20-1,TRBJ2-7,few,TGCAGTGCTAGAGCTCGGACTAGTCAATTTTACGAGCAGTACTTC,CSARARTSQFYEQYF
TRBD1,TRBV4-1,TRBJ2-2,few,TGCGCCAGCACCACAGGGGGCCTAGGTTCCGGGGAGCTGTTTTTT,CASTTGGLGSGELFF
.,TRBV6-5,TRBJ1-6,.,TGTGCCAGCAGCTTACAGTACCAGCCAAATAATTCACCCCTCCACTTT,CASSLQYQPNNSPLHF
.,TRBV19,TRBJ1-1,few,TGTGCCAGTAGCATAGATGGGGGGAGCGGTGAAGCTTTCTTT,CASSIDGGSGEAFF
TRBD2,TRBV12-3/TRBV12-4,TRBJ2-5,few,TGTGCCAGCAGTTTCGGGGGGAAGGAGACCCAGTACTTC,CASSFGGKETQYF
.,TRBV29-1,TRBJ1-1,.,TGCAGCGTCGGACAGATCGGAGCTTTCTTT,CSVGQIGAFF
.,TRBV4-2,TRBJ2-7,.,TGTGCCAGCAGCCAAGGCCTGGGGGCGAGCGAGCAGTACTTC,CASSQGLGASEQYF
.,TRBV7-8,TRBJ2-1,.,TGTGCCAGCAGCTCCCAAACTCCCCCACTCGCGGCAGAACAGTTCTTC,CASSSQTPPLAAEQFF
.,TRBV5-1,TRBJ2-2,many,TGCGCCAGCAGAGCTGACAGCACCGGGGAGCTGTTTTTT,CASRADSTGELFF
.,TRBV4-3,TRBJ1-6,.,TGCGCCAGCAGCCAAGATCCGGGGAATTCACCCCTCCACTTT,CASSQDPGNSPLHF
.,TRBV29-1,TRBJ1-1,many,TGCAGCGTTCGGGGGATCGCTGAAGCTTTCTTT,CSVRGIAEAFF
.,TRBV5-1,TRBJ2-3,few,TGCGCCAGCAGCTCAACGGGCCTAATCAGCACAGATACGCAGTATTTT,CASSSTGLISTDTQYF
TRBD2,TRBV3-1,TRBJ2-3,few,TGTGCCAGCAGCCCGCTAGCGGGAGGGCCCCGTGATACGCAGTATTTT,CASSPLAGGPRDTQYF
TRBD2,TRBV29-1,TRBJ2-3,many,TGCAGCGTTGATCGGACTAGCGGTTTGTTGGATACGCAGTATTTT,CSVDRTSGLLDTQYF
.,TRBV10-3,TRBJ2-3,few,TGTGCCATCCGGACGGACCGCACAGATACGCAGTATTTT,CAIRTDRTDTQYF
TRBD1,TRBV29-1,TRBJ1-3,many,TGCAGCGCCAGGGACAGAGCTGGAAACACCATATATTTT,CSARDRAGNTIYF
.,TRBV10-3,TRBJ2-7,few,TGTGCCACCACCAGTACTCGTCTGGAAGAGCAGTACTTC,CATTSTRLEEQYF
TRBD1,TRBV11-2,TRBJ2-7,few,TGTGCCAGCAGCTTAGTTCGGACAGGGGGCGAGCAGTACTTC,CASSLVRTGGEQYF
TRBD1,TRBV9,TRBJ2-7,few,TGTGCCAGCAGCGTAGCCGACAGGGTGACCTACGAGCAGTACTTC,CASSVADRVTYEQYF
.,TRBV12-3/TRBV12-4,TRBJ2-3,.,TGTGCCAGCAGTTTAAGGCTCACGGGCGACACGCAGTATTTT,CASSLRLTGDTQYF
.,TRBV20-1,TRBJ2-7,many,TGCAGTGCACTGCCTGGGGGCAGCTCCTACGAGCAGTACTTC,CSALPGGSSYEQYF
.,TRBV6-2/TRBV6-3,TRBJ2-7,few,TGTGCCAGCAGTTACTCGATGGCCGAGCAGTACTTC,CASSYSMAEQYF
TRBD2,TRBV2,TRBJ2-5,few,TGTGCCAGCAGTGAATATGCGGGAGAAGCCCTCCAGTACTTC,CASSEYAGEALQYF
.,TRBV12-3/TRBV12-4,TRBJ1-5,few,TGTGCCAGCAGTTCCGACACCCTAGGACAGCCCCAGCATTTT,CASSSDTLGQPQHF
TRBD2,TRBV20-1,TRBJ2-7,few,TGCAGTGCTAGACTAGCGGGAGGCCTCCTCTACTTC,CSARLAGGLLYF
.,TRBV18,TRBJ2-7,.,TGTGCCAGCTCACCCGTCAGTTGGGCTTACGAGCAGTACTTC,CASSPVSWAYEQYF
.,TRBV6-1,TRBJ2-7,.,TGTGCCAGTTGCCCTCAGTTAGTCTCCTACGAGCAGTACTTC,CASCPQLVSYEQYF
.,TRBV27,TRBJ2-7,many,TGTGCCAGCAGCTCTTCAGGGCTGTTATCCTACGAGCAGTACTTC,CASSSSGLLSYEQYF
.,TRBV6-5,TRBJ2-3,few,TGTGCCAGCAGTTACGGGGCAGGGTGGGATACGCAGTATTTT,CASSYGAGWDTQYF
TRBD1,TRBV20-1,TRBJ2-4,.,TGCAGTGCTGGACAGGGACCTAAAAACATTCAGTACTTC,CSAGQGPKNIQYF
.,TRBV20-1,TRBJ2-5,.,TGCAGTGCTAGATTAGCGGCCAACCAAGAGACCCAGTACTTC,CSARLAANQETQYF
.,TRBV7-6,TRBJ1-1,.,TGTGCCAGCAGCTGGGTCGCCCGGTCGGACACTGAAGCTTTCTTT,CASSWVARSDTEAFF
TRBD1,TRBV12-3/TRBV12-4,TRBJ2-2,few,TGTGCCAGCAGCCCATACGGGGACAGGGGGATTCGGGAGCTGTTTTTT,CASSPYGDRGIRELFF
.,TRBV29-1,TRBJ2-5,.,TGCAGCGTTGAACTGGGCCCAGCGACCCAGTACTTC,CSVELGPATQYF
.,TRBV5-1,TRBJ2-7,many,TGCGCCAGCAGTCCTCCCACAGGGAGTTACGAGCAGTACTTC,CASSPPTGSYEQYF
.,TRBV7-2,TRBJ2-4,few,TGTGCCAGCAGCCACATAGGGAAGGCCAAAAACATTCAGTACTTC,CASSHIGKAKNIQYF